Listed below are T cell receptor beta chains from one sample, sequenced in a study of Ad26.COV2.S vaccination and SARS-CoV-2 variants. Sequencing used immunoSEQ multiplex PCR; TCRdb keeps in-frame clones, though not all of them. The data contain around 370,000 clones, 70% to 90% of them singletons. The specimen comprised peripheral blood, sampled in a trial of Ad26.COV2.S vaccine versus placebo. All receptors come from a person between 18 and 59 years old who received the Ad26.COV2.S COVID-19 vaccine or a placebo. The CDR3 runs from the conserved cysteine through the conserved F or W. The order of the fields is V gene, clone size, D gene, J gene, CDR3 protein, CDR3 DNA. A D gene is named only where the DNA matches it firmly. Clone size is shown for a subset of rows, as once, few, many or a class of expanded clone.

TRBV5-1	.	TRBD2	TRBJ2-3	CASSFGTSVATDTQYF	TGCGCCAGCAGCTTCGGGACTAGCGTAGCCACAGATACGCAGTATTTT
TRBV19	.	.	TRBJ2-7	CASSMSPYEQYF	TGTGCCAGTAGTATGAGCCCCTACGAGCAGTACTTC
TRBV5-6	.	.	TRBJ1-4	CASRPFPGEKLFF	TGTGCCAGCAGACCCTTCCCAGGGGAAAAACTGTTTTTT
TRBV5-1	few	.	TRBJ1-4	CASSLGAGGYNEKLFF	TGCGCCAGCAGCTTGGGGGCCGGGGGATATAATGAAAAACTGTTTTTT
TRBV19	.	.	TRBJ2-3	CASSIRGRVTPDTQYF	TGTGCCAGTAGTATTCGGGGCAGAGTAACCCCAGATACGCAGTATTTT
TRBV6-5	.	TRBD1	TRBJ1-1	CASSYSFSGGGEAFF	TGTGCCAGCAGTTACTCGTTCTCAGGGGGCGGTGAAGCTTTCTTT
TRBV4-1	few	TRBD2	TRBJ2-5	CASSQGTSGYQETQYF	TGCGCCAGCAGCCAAGGGACTAGCGGGTACCAAGAGACCCAGTACTTC
TRBV7-9	once	TRBD2	TRBJ2-3	CASSPGLAANTDTQYF	TGTGCCAGCAGTCCGGGACTAGCTGCTAACACAGATACGCAGTATTTT
TRBV14	.	TRBD2	TRBJ2-5	CASSPPQLAGGLETQYF	TGTGCCAGCAGCCCACCCCAACTAGCGGGGGGGCTAGAGACCCAGTACTTC
TRBV4-3	.	TRBD2	TRBJ2-5	CASSQVVRLAMETQYF	TGCGCCAGCAGCCAAGTCGTGAGACTAGCGATGGAGACCCAGTACTTC
TRBV27	.	TRBD2	TRBJ2-3	CASNGLAGGRHRTDTQYF	TGTGCCAGCAACGGACTAGCGGGAGGGCGACACCGCACAGATACGCAGTATTTT
TRBV11-3	.	TRBD1	TRBJ2-3	CASSLGGAGGVADTQYF	TGTGCCAGCAGCTTGGGTGGGGCAGGGGGCGTCGCAGATACGCAGTATTTT
TRBV5-4	once	.	TRBJ2-5	CASSSWDGPRETQYF	TGTGCCAGCAGCTCCTGGGACGGCCCGAGGGAGACCCAGTACTTC
TRBV7-9	.	TRBD2	TRBJ2-5	CASSLVGQRGTQETQYF	TGTGCCAGCAGCTTAGTCGGCCAGCGGGGGACTCAAGAGACCCAGTACTTC
TRBV7-9	.	TRBD1	TRBJ2-1	CASSLGQGNEQFF	TGTGCCAGCAGCCTGGGACAGGGCAATGAGCAGTTCTTC
TRBV12-3/TRBV12-4	.	.	TRBJ2-7	CASSFPGAYEQYF	TGTGCCAGCAGTTTCCCAGGGGCCTACGAGCAGTACTTC
TRBV5-1	.	TRBD1	TRBJ2-7	CASSLEGTGWYEQYF	TGCGCCAGCAGCTTGGAAGGGACAGGGTGGTACGAGCAGTACTTC
TRBV18	.	.	TRBJ1-1	CASSPSLGQAAEAFF	TGTGCCAGCTCACCATCTCTGGGGCAGGCCGCGGAAGCTTTCTTT